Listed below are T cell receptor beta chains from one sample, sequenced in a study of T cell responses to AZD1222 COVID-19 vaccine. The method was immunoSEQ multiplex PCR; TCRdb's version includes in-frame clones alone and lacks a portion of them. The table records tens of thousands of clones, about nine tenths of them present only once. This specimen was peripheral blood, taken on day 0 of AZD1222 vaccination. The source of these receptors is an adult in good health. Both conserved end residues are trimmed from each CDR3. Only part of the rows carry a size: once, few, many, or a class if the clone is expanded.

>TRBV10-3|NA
AISEGTTSGNTIY
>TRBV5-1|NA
ASSLEGVRDEQF
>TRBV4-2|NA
ASSLDRAYNSPLH
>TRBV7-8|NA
ASSSNGFRHAQEAF
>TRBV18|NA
ASSPRDKDYGYT
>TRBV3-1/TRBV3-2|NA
ASSLKGDQETQY
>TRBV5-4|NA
ASRNRGSDEQY
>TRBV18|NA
ASSRQGLNTGELF
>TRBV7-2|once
ASSLGTRRAGEGETQY
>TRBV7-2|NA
ASSPRVTSGANVLT
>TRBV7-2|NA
ASSVTASVENIQY
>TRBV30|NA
AWDPGFAPDTQY
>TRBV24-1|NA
ATSEHLTGETQY
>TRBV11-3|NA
ASSPQGQRETQY
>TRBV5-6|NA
ASSHRSRGRNYGYT
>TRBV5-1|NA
ASSPTRSTLTGELF
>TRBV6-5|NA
ASSYSQPYGYT
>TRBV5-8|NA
ASSLGGLGGEKLF
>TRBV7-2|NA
ASSSRGHEKLF
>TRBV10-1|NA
ASGHPSTDTQY
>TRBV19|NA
ASGQRGLYNEQF
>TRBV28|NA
ASSRTSGATYEQY
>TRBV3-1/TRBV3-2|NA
ASSQSLAGDNIYYEQY
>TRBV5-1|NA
ASRGEVIYEQY
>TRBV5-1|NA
ASSDRGYEQY
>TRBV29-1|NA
SLESPDGAF
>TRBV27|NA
ASSTTGTYGEQY
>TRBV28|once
ASSPSSPFASSSYEQY
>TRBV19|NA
ASSIGGLDTQY
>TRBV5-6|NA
ASSLSRQGAKH
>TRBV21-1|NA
ASSELGQGAWEYYGYT
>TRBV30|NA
AWSDHIHGYT
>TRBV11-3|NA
ASSLPPGLAGKSGELF
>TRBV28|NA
ASSLGAGPYEQY
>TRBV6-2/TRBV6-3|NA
ASSFQGSYGYT
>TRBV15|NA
ATSSLLSPDSPLH
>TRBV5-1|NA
ASSLGPGLQETQY
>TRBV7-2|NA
ASSSRTDGYT
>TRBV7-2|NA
ASSLNSPLH